Listed below are T cell receptor beta chains from one sample, sequenced in a study of OX40 agonist ivuxolimab in advanced cancers. Method: immunoSEQ multiplex PCR; TCRdb's copy keeps in-frame clones and lacks some. Of approximately 89,000 clones listed, 88% were seen once; the top ten hold 0.75% to 0.95%. The specimen was CD4+ or CD8+ T cells sorted from blood, collected in a trial of the OX40 agonist ivuxolimab. These receptors were collected from an adult with an advanced solid tumor such as melanoma, head and neck, liver or kidney cancer. Each CDR3 is given with its conserved first and last residue. Fields, in order: clone size, J gene, V gene, D gene, CDR3 DNA, CDR3 protein. The D gene is left open where the match is weak. Clone sizes are given selectively: once, few, many, or a class where the clone is expanded.

once	TRBJ1-4	TRBV18	.	TGTGCCAGCTCACCAAACCGGGGGCGCAGGGCAACTAATGAAAAACTGTTTTTT	CASSPNRGRRATNEKLFF
once	TRBJ2-7	TRBV4-3	TRBD1	TGCGCCAGCAGCCAAGAGACAGGGGGCTACGAGCAGTACTTC	CASSQETGGYEQYF
.	TRBJ1-2	TRBV15	.	TGTGCCACCAGCAGAGATCGGGCAGGAGACTATGGCTACACCTTC	CATSRDRAGDYGYTF
.	TRBJ1-4	TRBV28	.	TGTGCCAGCGGGGGGGGCGCGGCAACTAATGAAAAACTGTTTTTT	CASGGGAATNEKLFF
.	TRBJ1-1	TRBV28	.	TGTGCCAGCAATCACGGCCCCACTGAAGCTTTCTTT	CASNHGPTEAFF
.	TRBJ1-5	TRBV5-6	.	TGTGCCAGCAGCTTTGGTCAGGGCGATAGCAATCAGCCCCAGCATTTT	CASSFGQGDSNQPQHF
.	TRBJ2-2	TRBV7-9	TRBD2	TGTGCCAGCAGCTTAACTAGCGGGACGAACACCGGGGAGCTGTTTTTT	CASSLTSGTNTGELFF
.	TRBJ2-2	TRBV7-3	.	TGTGCCAGCAGCTTAACCCAGACACGAGCGAACACCGGGGAGCTGTTTTTT	CASSLTQTRANTGELFF
.	TRBJ1-1	TRBV29-1	.	TGCAGCGTTGGAAGTGAGCTCCCGGCCACTGAAGCTTTCTTT	CSVGSELPATEAFF
.	TRBJ2-1	TRBV7-2	TRBD1	TGTGCCACAGGGGAACAGGGGCGGGTCAATGAGCAGTTCTTC	CATGEQGRVNEQFF
.	TRBJ2-2	TRBV19	TRBD2	TGTGCCAGTAGTGACGAGGGACTAGCGGGGACCGGGGAGCTGTTTTTT	CASSDEGLAGTGELFF
.	TRBJ2-7	TRBV5-4	.	TGTGCCAGCAGCTTGGACGGTGGGTACGAGCAGTACTTC	CASSLDGGYEQYF
.	TRBJ1-2	TRBV5-1	.	TGCGCCAGCAGCTTTAACAGGGATTATAGCTATGGCTACACCTTC	CASSFNRDYSYGYTF
.	TRBJ1-1	TRBV2	.	TGTGCCAGCATGAGGGAGCACACTGAAGCTTTCTTT	CASMREHTEAFF
.	TRBJ2-3	TRBV19	.	TGTGCCAGTAGTCAACAGGCAAGCACAGATACGCAGTATTTT	CASSQQASTDTQYF
.	TRBJ1-5	TRBV27	.	TGTGCCAGCACCTGGCAGGGATCGGGTCAGCCCCAGCATTTT	CASTWQGSGQPQHF
.	TRBJ2-5	TRBV5-8	.	TGTGCCAGCAGCTTGGGACAGGTCCAAGAGACCCAGTACTTC	CASSLGQVQETQYF
.	TRBJ1-1	TRBV19	TRBD1	TGTGCCAGTAGTATAGATGGTCCGACAGGGCGAAGGACTGAAGCTTTCTTT	CASSIDGPTGRRTEAFF
.	TRBJ2-2	TRBV4-1	.	TGCGCCAGCAGCCAAAGCGGCAGCTACGAGCGAAAGGAGCTGTTTTTT	CASSQSGSYERKELFF
.	TRBJ2-3	TRBV5-1	TRBD2	TGCGCCAGCAGCTTGGACGTCCTAGCGGGCACAGATACGCAGTATTTT	CASSLDVLAGTDTQYF
.	TRBJ2-3	TRBV28	TRBD2	TGTGCCAGCAGTTATCAGCGGGAGACAGATACGCAGTATTTT	CASSYQRETDTQYF
.	TRBJ2-4	TRBV7-2	TRBD2	TGTGCCAGCAGCGTGGGACTAGCGGGAGGGGGCATTCAGTACTTC	CASSVGLAGGGIQYF
.	TRBJ1-2	TRBV28	TRBD1	TGTGCCAGCGGATCAGGGGGCCGGGACTATGGCTACACCTTC	CASGSGGRDYGYTF
.	TRBJ1-1	TRBV5-4	.	TGTGCCAGCAGCGTGACTAGGACAGCGAACACTGAAGCTTTCTTT	CASSVTRTANTEAFF
.	TRBJ2-6	TRBV28	.	TGTGCCAGCGGCCGGTCCCTCGCTGGGGCCAACGTCCTGACTTTC	CASGRSLAGANVLTF
.	TRBJ2-3	TRBV5-6	.	TGTGCCAGCAGCATACAGGGCCCAGATACGCAGTATTTT	CASSIQGPDTQYF
.	TRBJ2-3	TRBV9	.	TGTGCCAGCAGCGATAGCGGTCCCACAGATACGCAGTATTTT	CASSDSGPTDTQYF
.	TRBJ2-1	TRBV7-3	TRBD1	TGTGCCAGCAGCCACCGACAGGGAAATGTGGGCTACAATGAGCAGTTCTTC	CASSHRQGNVGYNEQFF
.	TRBJ2-1	TRBV7-3	TRBD2	TGTGCCAGCAGCTTAGGGCGGGAGTTCGATGAGCAGTTCTTC	CASSLGREFDEQFF
.	TRBJ2-3	TRBV4-1	.	TGCGCCAGCAGCCAAAGCACGCCCATTCCTACGCAGTATTTT	CASSQSTPIPTQYF
.	TRBJ2-3	TRBV19	.	TGTGCCAGTAGTATCCGCCGTAACAGGGATCCGCAGTATTTT	CASSIRRNRDPQYF
.	TRBJ2-3	TRBV15	TRBD2	TGTGCCACCATAGCGGGAGCGGGGGATACGCAGTATTTT	CATIAGAGDTQYF
.	TRBJ2-5	TRBV6-6	.	TGTGCCAGCAGTTACTCCTACAGTTTAGAGACCCAGTACTTC	CASSYSYSLETQYF
.	TRBJ2-2	TRBV28	.	TGTGCCAGCAGCCCTATAGGCGCCGAGGGCCAGACCGGGGAGCTGTTTTTT	CASSPIGAEGQTGELFF
.	TRBJ1-1	TRBV7-9	.	TGTGCCAGCAGCCAGGTGGGAAACACTGAAGCTTTCTTT	CASSQVGNTEAFF
.	TRBJ2-3	TRBV28	.	TGTGCCAGTCCACCTTCTAGTTTTCGCACAGATACGCAGTATTTT	CASPPSSFRTDTQYF
.	TRBJ2-1	TRBV15	.	TGTGCCACCAGCACCGGGGGTAGCTCCTACAATGAGCAGTTCTTC	CATSTGGSSYNEQFF
.	TRBJ1-5	TRBV30	TRBD1	TGTGCCTGGAGTGTAGAGGGGGCCCAGCCCCAGCATTTT	CAWSVEGAQPQHF
.	TRBJ2-5	TRBV7-2	.	TGTGCCAGCAGCTTAGTGCCGGAATGGACCCAGTACTTC	CASSLVPEWTQYF
once	TRBJ1-4	TRBV6-6	TRBD1	TGTGCCAGCAGTTCCCGGGACAGGTTTTTGGATGAAAAACTGTTTTTT	CASSSRDRFLDEKLFF
.	TRBJ1-1	TRBV19	TRBD1	TGTGCCGCCTGGGATTCAGGGGGCACTGAAGCTTTCTTT	CAAWDSGGTEAFF
.	TRBJ2-1	TRBV28	TRBD2	TGTGCCAGCAGTTTAGGGACTAGCCACAATGAGCAGTTCTTC	CASSLGTSHNEQFF
.	TRBJ2-2	TRBV11-2	.	TGTGCCAGCAGCGAGGGAAACACCGGGGAGCTGTTTTTT	CASSEGNTGELFF
.	TRBJ2-1	TRBV6-6	.	TGTGCCAGCAGTTCCCCCGGCTCACGCTCCTACAATGAGCAGTTCTTC	CASSSPGSRSYNEQFF
.	TRBJ2-5	TRBV2	TRBD1	TGTGCCAGCAGCAGGGACAGTCAAGAGACCCAGTACTTC	CASSRDSQETQYF
.	TRBJ1-1	TRBV19	TRBD1	TGTGCCAGTAGAGGGACAGTCAACACTGAAGCTTTCTTT	CASRGTVNTEAFF
.	TRBJ2-5	TRBV19	.	TGTGCCAGTAGAGGAGGGGTTGAGACCCAGTACTTC	CASRGGVETQYF
.	TRBJ2-2	TRBV7-2	.	TGTGCCAGCAGCTTAGGCGGAGGACGGGTCACCGGGGAGCTGTTTTTT	CASSLGGGRVTGELFF
.	TRBJ2-5	TRBV6-1	.	TGTGCCAGCAGTGTAGGGGCCCCCCCTACCCAGTACTTC	CASSVGAPPTQYF
.	TRBJ2-5	TRBV19	.	TGTGCCAGTAGTAAAAATAGTGGGGTGACCCAGTACTTC	CASSKNSGVTQYF
.	TRBJ1-1	TRBV14	.	TGTGCCAGCAGCCAAGGCGGGGCAGGCACTGAAGCTTTCTTT	CASSQGGAGTEAFF
few	TRBJ2-3	TRBV5-1	TRBD2	TGCGCCAGCAGCCCCGGGGGGGTTGGTGATACGCAGTATTTT	CASSPGGVGDTQYF
.	TRBJ2-7	TRBV5-6	.	TGTGCCAGCAGCTTGGCCGGCCATACTTCCTACGAGCAGTACTTC	CASSLAGHTSYEQYF
.	TRBJ1-1	TRBV5-5	.	TGTGCCAGCAGCCCCAGGGGTCAGAACACTGAAGCTTTCTTT	CASSPRGQNTEAFF